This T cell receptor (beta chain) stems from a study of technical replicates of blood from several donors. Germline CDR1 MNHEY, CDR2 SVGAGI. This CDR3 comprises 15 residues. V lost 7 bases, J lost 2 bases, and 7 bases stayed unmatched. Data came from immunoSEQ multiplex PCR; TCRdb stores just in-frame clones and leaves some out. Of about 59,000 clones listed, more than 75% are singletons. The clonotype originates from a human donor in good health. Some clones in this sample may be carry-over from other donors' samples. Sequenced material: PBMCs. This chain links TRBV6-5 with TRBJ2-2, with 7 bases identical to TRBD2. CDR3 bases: TGTGCCAGCACCCCGGGGAGGGGTAACACCGGGGAGCTGTTTTTT. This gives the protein CASTPGRGNTGELFF.